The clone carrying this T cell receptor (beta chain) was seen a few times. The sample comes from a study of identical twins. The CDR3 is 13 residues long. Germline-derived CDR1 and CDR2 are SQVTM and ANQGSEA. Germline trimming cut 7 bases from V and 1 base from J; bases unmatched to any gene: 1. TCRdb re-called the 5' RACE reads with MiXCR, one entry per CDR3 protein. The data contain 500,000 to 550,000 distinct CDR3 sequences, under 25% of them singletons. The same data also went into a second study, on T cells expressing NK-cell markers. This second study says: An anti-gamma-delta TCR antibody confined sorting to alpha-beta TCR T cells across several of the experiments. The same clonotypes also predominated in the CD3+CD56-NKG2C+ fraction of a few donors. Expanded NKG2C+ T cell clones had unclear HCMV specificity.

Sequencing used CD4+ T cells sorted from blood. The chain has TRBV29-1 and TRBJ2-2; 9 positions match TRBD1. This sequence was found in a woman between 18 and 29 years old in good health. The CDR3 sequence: CSAGQGNTGELFF. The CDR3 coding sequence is TGCAGCGCGGGACAGGGGAACACCGGGGAGCTGTTTTTT.